This T cell receptor (beta chain) was identified during a study of T cells in localized non-small cell lung cancer. Broader study findings: Uninvolved adjacent lung showed peak T cell clonality, exceeding tumor. The study detected a median around 57 of the top 100 tumor clones in adjacent lung.

Germline loops: CDR1 KGHSH, CDR2 LQKENI. After removal of 3 bases from V and 1 base from J, the junction contained 0 bases not matched to a gene. The CDR3 extends over 15 amino acids. Turning to this clone: Its antigen is undetermined.

The assay was immunoSEQ multiplex PCR, and TCRdb's table has in-frame clones only and misses some. The repertoire holds more than 50,000 clones, with roughly four fifths as singletons. The source of this sequence is a female donor aged 60 or older with stage II squamous cell lung carcinoma. This chain connects TRBV18 to TRBJ2-2, with 9 bases that match TRBD1. The input for sequencing was peripheral blood, taken before any cancer treatment. DNA of the CDR3: TGTGCCAGCTCACCGGGACAGGGGAACACCGGGGAGCTGTTTTTT. This encodes CASSPGQGNTGELFF. Full variable domain (remainder filled in from reference TRBV18 and TRBJ2-2): NAGVMQNPRHLVRRRGQEARLRCSPMKGHSHVYWYRQLPEEGLKFMVYLQKENIIDESGMPKERFSAEFPKEGPSILRIQQVVRGDSAAYFCASSPGQGNTGELFFGEGSRLTVL.